This T cell receptor beta chain emerged from a study of T cell responses to AZD1222 COVID-19 vaccine. Study as a whole: Researchers grouped second doses given at about 4 or about 12 weeks into one pool. General study points: Donors were mostly white British, more females; clonal diversity possibly underestimated. Spike-wide vaccine-associated CD4 TCRs dominated at 160-218 and 743-854.

The table came from immunoSEQ multiplex PCR; TCRdb's copy has only in-frame clones and leaves some out. This table holds about 140,000 clones, approximately 90% found once. Comment on this clone: Its antigen is unidentified.

This TCR derives from an adult in good health. The material was peripheral blood, obtained on day 0 of AZD1222 vaccination.

The CDR3 loop is CATSDPGLAGVNEQFF. Here the CDR3 DNA reads TGTGCCACCAGTGACCCGGGACTAGCGGGAGTCAATGAGCAGTTCTTC. The chain carries TRBV24-1 and TRBJ2-1; 14 bases map to TRBD2. The trim removed 4 bases at V and 6 bases at J, leaving 4 bases unmatched. CDR1 is KGHDR, CDR2 SFDVKD, per germline. The length of the CDR3 is 16 residues.